These 8 T cell receptor beta chains were sequenced from one sample in a study of T cells in Graves' hyperthyroidism and ophthalmopathy. There were TCR beta CDR3 regions amplified from RNA transcripts. Primed by the HTBI set, a first-round RT-PCR was run on the TCR CDR3. Using its own MiXCR run on the multiplex PCR reads, TCRdb lists one record per CDR3 protein. The sample consists of roughly 660,000 distinct CDR3 sequences, 15% to 20% of them appearing once. Sequencing was carried out using blood. These receptors originate from a man aged 45-65 years with Graves' hyperthyroidism.

This clonotype was observed at least ten times. The chain recombines TRBV28 with TRBJ2-1; TRBD2 matches at 7 bases. Germline V lookup: CDR1 MDHEN, CDR2 SYDVKM. CDR3 length equals 16 residues. Trimming cost V 6 bases and J 8 bases; bases outside gene matches: 16. CDR3 residues: CASSPLTGRENDEQFF. DNA for the CDR3: TGTGCCAGCAGCCCCCTAACTGGGCGGGAGAACGATGAGCAGTTCTTC.

The sample holds many counts of this clonotype. The gene calls are TRBV28 and TRBJ1-2; TRBD1 matches 9 bases. Germline assignment: CDR1 MDHEN and CDR2 SYDVKM. The CDR3 runs 18 residues. With V trimmed by 6 bases and J by 3 bases, 17 bases remained unmatched. CDR3: CASSPKMLWTGADYGYTF. The CDR3 nucleotides read TGTGCCAGCAGCCCAAAGATGCTTTGGACAGGGGCGGACTATGGCTACACCTTC.

The J gene is TRBJ2-2, the V gene TRBV7-9, with TRBD2 as a possible D gene (6 bases). The ends were cut back, 6 bases at V and 0 bases at J, with 14 bases in the middle. CDR1 and CDR2 (germline): SEHNR, FQNEAQ (reference sequence). The CDR3 totals 16 residues. This chain's CDR3 is CASRLTGTSNTGELFF. The CDR3 region has the DNA TGTGCCAGCAGGCTAACCGGGACTTCGAACACCGGGGAGCTGTTTTTT.

This clonotype showed up just a few times. The chain is built from TRBV10-3 and TRBJ2-1; 7 nucleotides agree with TRBD1. Losses at the gene ends were 0 bases for V and 4 bases for J; bases not matched to a gene: 3. The CDR3 loop spans 15 amino acids. The germline CDR1 and CDR2 sequences are ENHRY and SYGVKD. The CDR3 region has the DNA TGTGCCATCAGTGAGTCCGCAGGGGGTTACAATGAGCAGTTCTTC. Encoded protein: CAISESAGGYNEQFF.

As to this clonotype: The junction differs from germline at one of its ends, possibly a read error. The J gene is TRBJ2-1, the V gene TRBV28; 12 nucleotides agree with TRBD2. The CDR3 extends over 16 amino acids. Germline V gene lookup returns CDR1 MDHEN and CDR2 SYDVKM. CDR3 DNA sequence: TGTGCCAGCAGTTTTCTAGCGGGAGGGCCTGGCGATGAGCAGCTCTTC. Translating it yields CASSFLAGGPGDEQLF.

In this sample, this clonotype turned up many times. The chain links TRBV7-2 to TRBJ2-5; TRBD2 is a possible D gene (5 bases). V lost 0 bases and J 1 base, leaving 12 bases between the germline ends. This CDR3 has 16 residues. CDR1 SGHTA and CDR2 FQGNSA come from the germline V gene. The CDR3 loop is CASSLAWGVSQETQYF. The DNA for the CDR3 is TGTGCCAGCAGCTTAGCGTGGGGAGTGAGCCAAGAGACCCAGTACTTC.

The chain employs TRBV7-9 and TRBJ2-1, with D perhaps matching TRBD2 (5 bases). Per the germline V gene, CDR1 is SEHNR and CDR2 is FQNEAQ (reference sequence). The germline V and J ends were trimmed by 5 bases and 3 bases, with 11 bases remaining between them. The CDR3 is 14 residues long. This CDR3 reads CASSPRTLYNEQFF. The CDR3 DNA sequence: TGTGCCAGCAGCCCAAGGACTCTCTACAATGAGCAGTTCTTC.

As for this clonotype: This clone may be a read error of a much larger clone one base away. The genes are TRBV28 and TRBJ2-1; D unresolved. Germline V gene lookup returns CDR1 MDHEN and CDR2 SYDVKM. The V end lost 6 bases, the J end lost 0 bases, and 12 bases lay between the germline ends. The CDR3 covers 15 residues. The CDR3 DNA is TGTGCCAGCAGCCGTCAGCCTCTCTCCTACAATGAGCAGTTCTTC. Its translation: CASSRQPLSYNEQFF.